Below, 18 T cell receptor beta chains from the same sample are listed, as sequenced in a study of blood T cell repertoires in COVID-19. Sequencing used immunoSEQ multiplex PCR; TCRdb keeps in-frame clones, though not all of them. This table has under 250,000 clones, about nine tenths appearing once. Specimen: peripheral blood. The receptors derive from a man between 60 and 75 years old who had recovered from COVID-19.

This chain joins TRBV25-1 and TRBJ2-2, with D possibly matching TRBD1 (6 bases). Trimming took 2 bases from V and 3 from J, leaving 10 bases between them. This CDR3 is 15 amino acids long. Per the germline V gene, CDR1 is MGHDK and CDR2 is SYGVNS. CDR3 protein: CASSEGGIDTGELFF. The CDR3 DNA sequence: TGTGCCAGCAGTGAAGGGGGCATAGACACCGGGGAGCTGTTTTTT.

V is TRBV5-6 and J is TRBJ2-1; TRBD2 matches 10 bases. The germline gives CDR1 SGHDT, CDR2 YYEEEE. The CDR3 runs to 16 residues. With 1 base clipped from V and 6 bases from J, the junction kept 7 bases outside the gene matches. The CDR3 coding sequence is TGTGCCAGCAGCTTGAAGGGGAGCGGGAGGGCCAATGAGCAGTTCTTC. The encoded protein is CASSLKGSGRANEQFF. The full variable domain, completed using reference TRBV5-6 and TRBJ2-1, is DAGVTQSPTHLIKTRGQQVTLRCSPKSGHDTVSWYQQALGQGPQFIFQYYEEEERQRGNFPDRFSGHQFPNYSSELNVNALLLGDSALYLCASSLKGSGRANEQFFGPGTRLTVL.

The chain joins TRBV19 to TRBJ2-2, with 10 bases lining up with TRBD2. In germline, CDR1 is LNHDA, CDR2 SQIVND (reference sequence). V shed 4 bases, J shed 5 bases, and the junction held 7 bases outside the gene matches. CDR3 length equals 16 residues. CDR3 coding DNA: TGTGCCAGTAGTACTAGCGGGAGAAGGGGGACCGGGGAGCTGTTTTTT. Translating it yields CASSTSGRRGTGELFF.

The chain has TRBV30 and TRBJ2-3; TRBD2 is a possible D gene (6 bases). Germline V gives CDR1 GTSNPN, CDR2 SVGIG (reference sequence). The CDR3 spans 14 residues. Between the trimmed V and J ends, which lost 3 bases and 1 base, there was a span of 11 bases. In DNA form, the CDR3 reads TGTGCCTGGAGACGGGCTAGCGGCACAGATACGCAGTATTTT. Translating gives CAWRRASGTDTQYF.

This clone showed up just once. The CDR3 coding sequence is TGCGCCAGCAGTATTCGGGGTTTGGAGACCCAGTACTTC. Residues: CASSIRGLETQYF. V usage is TRBV4-3 and J usage is TRBJ2-5; TRBD2 is a possible D gene (5 bases). The ends were cut back, 6 bases at V and 5 bases at J, with 13 bases in the middle. In germline, CDR1 is LGHNA, CDR2 YSLEER. The CDR3 extends over 13 amino acids.

This chain links TRBV9 with TRBJ2-7, with 7 bases fitting TRBD1. V was clipped by 0 bases and J by 3 bases; unmatched bases: 6. Germline V gene lookup returns CDR1 SGDLS and CDR2 YYNGEE. The CDR3 totals 15 residues. CDR3 DNA sequence: TGTGCCAGCAGCGTAGATGCAGGGGGTAACTACGAGCAGTACTTC. Amino acid sequence: CASSVDAGGNYEQYF. Together with reference TRBV9 and TRBJ2-7, the CDR3 gives the full variable domain: DSGVTQTPKHLITATGQRVTLRCSPRSGDLSVYWYQQSLDQGLQFLIQYYNGEERAKGNILERFSAQQFPDLHSELNLSSLELGDSALYFCASSVDAGGNYEQYFGPGTRLTVT.

The rearrangement joins TRBV9 to TRBJ1-5; the D is unclear. CDR1 is SGDLS, CDR2 YYNGEE, per germline. The CDR3 totals 15 residues. Trimming left V 0 bases short and J 3 bases short, with 10 bases between. CDR3 bases: TGTGCCAGCAGCGTAGCTCCACACCCCAATCAGCCCCAGCATTTT. Its translation is CASSVAPHPNQPQHF.

The chain is built from TRBV9 and TRBJ1-3, with unresolved D. Between the trimmed V and J ends, which lost 0 bases and 6 bases, there was a span of 13 bases. Germline-derived CDR1 and CDR2 are SGDLS and YYNGEE. This CDR3 is built from 15 residues. The CDR3 nucleotides are TGTGCCAGCAGCGTAGCGGGTTTACCCCAAAACACCATATATTTT. The encoded protein is CASSVAGLPQNTIYF.

The V call is TRBV28, the J call TRBJ1-1; 9 nucleotides agree with TRBD1. The CDR3 is made up of 14 amino acids. From germline, CDR1 is MDHEN and CDR2 SYDVKM. The V and J ends lost 0 bases and 7 bases, in that order; junction bases with no gene match: 3. The CDR3 DNA reads TGTGCCAGCAGTTTATGGGGGACAGGGCTTGAAGCTTTCTTT. Amino acid sequence: CASSLWGTGLEAFF.

The chain combines TRBV15 with TRBJ2-3, with TRBD2 identical over 8 bases. Germline CDR1 is LNHNV and CDR2 is YYDKDF (reference sequence). The trim removed 3 bases at V and 0 bases at J, leaving 5 bases unmatched. This CDR3 contains 16 residues. Here the CDR3 DNA reads TGTGCCACCAGCAGGGCAGCGGGAGCGAGCACAGATACGCAGTATTTT. This gives the protein CATSRAAGASTDTQYF.

The chain combines TRBV12-2 with TRBJ2-5; the table calls TRBD2, which could not be checked here. TRBV12-2 is noted as a pseudogene. CDR3 size: 15 residues. The CDR3: CASRLVTRPPETQYF. The CDR3 nucleotides are TGTGCAAGTCGCTTAGTAACGAGGCCCCCAGAGACCCAGTACTTC.

This sequence joins TRBV27 and TRBJ2-1, with TRBD2 matching 13 bases. Germline-derived CDR1 and CDR2 are MNHEY and SMNVEV (reference sequence). V lost 4 bases, J lost 9 bases, and 9 bases stayed unmatched. The CDR3 covers 16 residues. The CDR3 protein is CASSSWGLAGLGEQFF. The CDR3 DNA reads TGTGCCAGCAGTTCCTGGGGACTAGCGGGACTCGGTGAGCAGTTCTTC.

This sequence joins TRBV6-5 and TRBJ1-6; 7 bases align to TRBD1. The V gene's germline CDR1 is MNHEY and CDR2 SVGAGI. The CDR3 runs to 15 residues. V lost 10 bases to trimming and J lost 5 bases; unmatched junction nucleotides: 11. CDR3: CAINLRQGDNSPLHF. The CDR3 nucleotides read TGTGCCATCAACCTAAGACAGGGAGATAATTCACCCCTCCACTTT.

This clone was found a few times. CDR3 coding DNA: TGTGCCACCAGTGACCGTGGGGGGGGCGACTATGGCTACACCTTC. Its protein product is CATSDRGGGDYGYTF. This sequence joins TRBV24-1 and TRBJ1-2; D may be TRBD1 (6 bases). CDR1 is KGHDR, CDR2 SFDVKD, per germline. The V end lost 4 bases, the J end lost 3 bases, and 14 bases lay between the germline ends. The CDR3 covers 15 residues.

V gene TRBV10-3 combines with J gene TRBJ1-2; tentatively, D is TRBD1 (6 bases). This CDR3 has 14 amino acids. Germline CDR1 ENHRY, CDR2 SYGVKD. V was clipped by 3 bases and J by 4 bases, with 12 bases between them. CDR3 DNA sequence: TGTGCCATCAGTGAACAGGGAGGGGGCTATGGCTACACCTTC. Its protein product is CAISEQGGGYGYTF.

The chain uses TRBV5-8 and TRBJ2-4, with 7 bases fitting TRBD1. The CDR3 extends over 15 amino acids. The V gene end was trimmed by 6 bases and the J gene end by 0 bases; junction bases not matched to a gene: 6. Germline V gene sequence: CDR1 SGHTS, CDR2 YDEGEE. CDR3 amino acids: CASTMRGLAKNIQYF. DNA of the CDR3: TGTGCCAGCACCATGAGGGGGCTAGCCAAAAACATTCAGTACTTC.

The chain employs TRBV18 and TRBJ2-7; a possible D gene is TRBD2 (6 bases). The V end was cut by 2 bases, the J end by 2 bases, with 13 bases between. CDR3 size: 15 residues. Germline V gene lookup returns CDR1 KGHSH and CDR2 LQKENI. CDR3 coding DNA: TGTGCCAGCTCACCAGGGAGGCAGGAGACCTACGAGCAGTACTTC. It translates to CASSPGRQETYEQYF.

The chain recombines TRBV6-6 with TRBJ1-2; D remains unclear. The germline V gene encodes CDR1 MNHNY and CDR2 SVGAGI (reference sequence). V was clipped by 5 bases and J by 3 bases, with 19 bases between them. The CDR3 contains 16 residues. CDR3 residues: CASSRTREGSYYGYTF. DNA for the CDR3: TGTGCCAGCAGTCGAACACGAGAGGGCTCGTACTATGGCTACACCTTC.